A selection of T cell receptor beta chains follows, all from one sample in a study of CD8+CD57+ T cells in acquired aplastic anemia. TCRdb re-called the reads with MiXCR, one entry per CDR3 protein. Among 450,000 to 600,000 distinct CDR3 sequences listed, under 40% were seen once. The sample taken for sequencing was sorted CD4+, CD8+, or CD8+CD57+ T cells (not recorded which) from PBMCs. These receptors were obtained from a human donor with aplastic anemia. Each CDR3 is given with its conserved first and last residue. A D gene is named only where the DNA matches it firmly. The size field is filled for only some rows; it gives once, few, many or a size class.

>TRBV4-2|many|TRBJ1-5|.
TGTGCCAGCAGCCAGGGTAGGGGGGATCAGCCCCAGCATTTT
CASSQGRGDQPQHF
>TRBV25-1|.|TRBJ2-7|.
TGTGCTAGAGTGAGGACTTTCTTAACCTACGAGCAGTACTTC
CARVRTFLTYEQYF
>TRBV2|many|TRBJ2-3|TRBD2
TGTGCCAGCAGTGAGGCTAGCGGGGGGCTTATCACAGATACGCAGTATTTT
CASSEASGGLITDTQYF
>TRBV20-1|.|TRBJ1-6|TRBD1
TGCAGTGCTAGAGCCGGACAGGGGGCGCTTAATTCACCCCTCCACTTT
CSARAGQGALNSPLHF
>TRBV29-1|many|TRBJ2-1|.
TGCAGCGTTGGCCAGGTGGCCAATGAGCAGTTCTTC
CSVGQVANEQFF
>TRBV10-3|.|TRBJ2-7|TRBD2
TGTGCCAGCCCGGGGGGAATTGGCGAGCAGTACTTC
CASPGGIGEQYF
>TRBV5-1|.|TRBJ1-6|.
TGCGCCAGCAGCCAAGAGCAGGACTTGAATTCACCCCTCCACTTT
CASSQEQDLNSPLHF
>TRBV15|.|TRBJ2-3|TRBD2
TGTGCCACCAGCAGCGGTAGGACTAGCACGGATACGCAGTATTTT
CATSSGRTSTDTQYF
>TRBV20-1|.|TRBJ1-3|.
TGCAGTGCTAGGGGACGGGGTGGAAACATCATATATTTT
CSARGRGGNIIYF
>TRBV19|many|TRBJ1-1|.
TGTGCCAGTAGTATGTCGCCCAACACTGAAGCTTTCTTT
CASSMSPNTEAFF
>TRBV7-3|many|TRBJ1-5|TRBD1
TGTGCCAGCAGCTCGACAGGGCCCGGACAGCCCCAGCATTTT
CASSSTGPGQPQHF
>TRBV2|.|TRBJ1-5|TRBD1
TGTGCCAGCAGGGGACAGGGTTATCAGCCCCAGCATTTT
CASRGQGYQPQHF
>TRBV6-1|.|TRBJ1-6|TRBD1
TGTGCCAGCAAAACCTCGGGACAGAAAGGTTCACCCCTCCACTTT
CASKTSGQKGSPLHF
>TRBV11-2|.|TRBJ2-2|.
TGTGCCAGCAGCCCCCTAGTCAAGGCGGGAACGAACACCGGGGAGCTGTTTTTT
CASSPLVKAGTNTGELFF
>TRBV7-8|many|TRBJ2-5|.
TGTGCCAGCAGCTTAAGGCGGGGCGGGTCGGGTCCAGAGACCCAGTACTTC
CASSLRRGGSGPETQYF
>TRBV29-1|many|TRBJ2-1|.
TGCAGCGTTGAACGCCAGACTTACAATGAGCAGTTCTTC
CSVERQTYNEQFF
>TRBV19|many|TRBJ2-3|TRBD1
TGTGCCAGTAGTTTCCTCGAAAGGGACAGAGATACGCAGTATTTT
CASSFLERDRDTQYF
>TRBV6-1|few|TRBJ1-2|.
TGTGCCAGCAGTGAAGTGCGATCCAACTATGGCTACACCTTC
CASSEVRSNYGYTF
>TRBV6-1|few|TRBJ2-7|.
TGTGCCAGCAGTGATATGCGGGACAGATCCTACGAGCAGTACTTC
CASSDMRDRSYEQYF
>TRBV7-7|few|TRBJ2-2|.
TGTGCTAGCAGCTCCTCCCCGCCCGGGAATACCGGGGAGCTGTTTTTT
CASSSSPPGNTGELFF
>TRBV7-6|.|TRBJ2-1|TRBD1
TGTGCCAGCAGCTTAGGACCGGGACAGGGGTGGAACAATGAGCAGTTCTTC
CASSLGPGQGWNNEQFF
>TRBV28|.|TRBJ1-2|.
TGTGCCAGCTTGAGGACTAACTATGGCTACACCTTC
CASLRTNYGYTF
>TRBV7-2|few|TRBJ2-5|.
TGTGCCAGCAGCTCAGAGCCGGGACGCCAAGAGACCCAGTACTTC
CASSSEPGRQETQYF
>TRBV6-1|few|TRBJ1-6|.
TGTGCCAGCAGTGAATGGACAGCCACCTGGTATAATTCACCCCTCCACTTT
CASSEWTATWYNSPLHF
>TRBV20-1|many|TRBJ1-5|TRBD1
TGCAGTGCTAACGACAGGGGGCCGGATCAGCCCCAGCATTTT
CSANDRGPDQPQHF
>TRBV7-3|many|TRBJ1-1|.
TGTGCCAGCAGCTCCCAGGAGAACACTGAAGCTTTCTTT
CASSSQENTEAFF
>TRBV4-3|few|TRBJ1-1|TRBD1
TGCGCCAGCAGCCAAGAATCACAGGGGGCACCTGAAGCTTTCTTT
CASSQESQGAPEAFF
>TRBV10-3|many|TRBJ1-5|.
TGTGCCATCAGTGATTCGCATCGCGGCAATCAGCCCCAGCATTTT
CAISDSHRGNQPQHF
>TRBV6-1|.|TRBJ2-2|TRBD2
TGTGCCAGCAGTGACGGACTAGCGGGAGCTACCGGGGAGCTGTTTTTT
CASSDGLAGATGELFF
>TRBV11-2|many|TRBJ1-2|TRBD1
TGTGCCAGCAGCTCGACAGGGTTGGATGGCTACACCTTC
CASSSTGLDGYTF
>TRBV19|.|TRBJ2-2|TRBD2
TGTGCCAGCAGCCAAGCGGGGCTAGCGTATGCCGGGGAGCTGTTTTTT
CASSQAGLAYAGELFF
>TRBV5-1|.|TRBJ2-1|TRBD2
TGCGCCAGCAGCCCTGGACCGGGGACTAGCGCCCACAATGAGCAGTTCTTC
CASSPGPGTSAHNEQFF
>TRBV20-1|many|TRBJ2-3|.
TGCAGTGTCCCTGGGATGACAAATACGCAGTATTTT
CSVPGMTNTQYF
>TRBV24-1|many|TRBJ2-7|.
TGTGCCACCAGTGATTTGCCTCATCACGAGCAGTACTTC
CATSDLPHHEQYF
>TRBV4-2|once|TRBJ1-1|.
TGTGCCAGCAGCCAAGATATGGGGGCGATTACTGAAGCTTTCTTT
CASSQDMGAITEAFF
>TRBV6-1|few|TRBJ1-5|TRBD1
TGTGCCAGCAGTGCAAAGACAGGGGATGGCAATCAGCCCCAGCATTTT
CASSAKTGDGNQPQHF
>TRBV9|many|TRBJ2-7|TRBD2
TGTGCCAGCAGCGTAGTCTCCGGGGGGGTCGGCGAGCAGTACTTC
CASSVVSGGVGEQYF
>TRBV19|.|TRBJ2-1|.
TGTGCCAGTAGCCCAATCCTCTTGGGGGGGCCGGGGAATGAGCAGTTCTTC
CASSPILLGGPGNEQFF
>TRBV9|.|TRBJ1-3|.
TGTGCCAGCAGCGTAAGTGGGGACGGAAACACCATATATTTT
CASSVSGDGNTIYF
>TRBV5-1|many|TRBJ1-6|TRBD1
TGCGCCAGCAGCTTGGGGGGACAGGGGCGGTCACCCCTCCACTTT
CASSLGGQGRSPLHF